These T cell receptor beta chains were read from a single sample in a study of blood T cell repertoires in COVID-19. Produced via immunoSEQ multiplex PCR; TCRdb's table is partial and in-frame only. The sample shows roughly 480,000 clones, 89% of them seen only once. The sample taken for sequencing was peripheral blood. These receptors all come from a man aged 18 to 29 with COVID-19, enrolled during active disease. CDR3s include the opening cysteine and the closing phenylalanine or tryptophan. Fields, in order: D gene, clone size, J gene, V gene, CDR3 protein, CDR3 DNA. A D gene is named only where the DNA matches it firmly. Part of the rows lack a size; the others show once, few, many or a class for expanded clones.

D gene: TRBD2; clone size: -; J gene: TRBJ2-3; V gene: TRBV11-3; CDR3 protein: CASSWTSGRAVGTDTQYF; CDR3 DNA: TGTGCCAGCAGCTGGACTAGCGGGAGGGCCGTAGGCACAGATACGCAGTATTTT
D gene: -; clone size: -; J gene: TRBJ1-2; V gene: TRBV12-3/TRBV12-4; CDR3 protein: CASSLTGNYGYTF; CDR3 DNA: TGTGCCAGCAGTCTAACAGGGAACTATGGCTACACCTTC
D gene: TRBD1; clone size: -; J gene: TRBJ1-1; V gene: TRBV5-1; CDR3 protein: CASSLMGQGGPEAFF; CDR3 DNA: TGCGCCAGCAGCTTAATGGGACAGGGCGGTCCTGAAGCTTTCTTT
D gene: TRBD1; clone size: -; J gene: TRBJ1-1; V gene: TRBV29-1; CDR3 protein: CSVEKGALNTEAFF; CDR3 DNA: TGCAGCGTTGAGAAGGGGGCGCTGAACACTGAAGCTTTCTTT
D gene: -; clone size: -; J gene: TRBJ2-5; V gene: TRBV11-3; CDR3 protein: CASSLGPLTRETQYF; CDR3 DNA: TGTGCCAGCAGCTTAGGTCCGCTGACAAGAGAGACCCAGTACTTC
D gene: TRBD1; clone size: -; J gene: TRBJ1-1; V gene: TRBV6-6; CDR3 protein: CASSSRRQGGNTEAFF; CDR3 DNA: TGTGCCAGCAGTTCCCGCCGACAGGGGGGGAACACTGAAGCTTTCTTT
D gene: TRBD2; clone size: -; J gene: TRBJ2-2; V gene: TRBV2; CDR3 protein: CASSLRGGNTGELFF; CDR3 DNA: TGTGCCAGCAGTCTGCGGGGGGGAAACACCGGGGAGCTGTTTTTT
D gene: TRBD1; clone size: -; J gene: TRBJ1-2; V gene: TRBV5-4; CDR3 protein: CASSRGTGEYDGYTF; CDR3 DNA: TGTGCCAGCAGCCGTGGGACAGGGGAATATGATGGCTACACCTTC
D gene: TRBD2; clone size: -; J gene: TRBJ2-2; V gene: TRBV2; CDR3 protein: CASSPLGLAGTGELFF; CDR3 DNA: TGTGCCAGCAGCCCCTTGGGACTAGCGGGCACCGGGGAGCTGTTTTTT
D gene: -; clone size: -; J gene: TRBJ2-3; V gene: TRBV2; CDR3 protein: CASCPRDTNTDTQYF; CDR3 DNA: TGTGCCAGCTGTCCCAGGGACACTAACACAGATACGCAGTATTTT
D gene: -; clone size: -; J gene: TRBJ2-1; V gene: TRBV12-3/TRBV12-4; CDR3 protein: CASSTGWDNEQFF; CDR3 DNA: TGTGCCAGCTCCACAGGGTGGGACAATGAGCAGTTCTTC
D gene: -; clone size: -; J gene: TRBJ2-1; V gene: TRBV4-1; CDR3 protein: CASSRTLRDYNEQFF; CDR3 DNA: TGCGCCAGCAGCCGGACTTTGCGAGACTACAATGAGCAGTTCTTC
D gene: -; clone size: -; J gene: TRBJ2-1; V gene: TRBV7-2; CDR3 protein: CASSQDSPLYNEQFF; CDR3 DNA: TGTGCCAGCAGCCAGGACAGTCCCTTGTACAATGAGCAGTTCTTC
D gene: -; clone size: -; J gene: TRBJ2-2; V gene: TRBV5-1; CDR3 protein: CASSLQGRSAGELFF; CDR3 DNA: TGCGCCAGCAGCTTACAGGGAAGATCGGCCGGGGAGCTGTTTTTT
D gene: -; clone size: -; J gene: TRBJ2-1; V gene: TRBV7-9; CDR3 protein: CASETPASSYNEQFF; CDR3 DNA: TGTGCCAGCGAAACCCCGGCTAGCTCCTACAATGAGCAGTTCTTC
D gene: TRBD2; clone size: once; J gene: TRBJ2-1; V gene: TRBV19; CDR3 protein: CAKLTSRNEQFF; CDR3 DNA: TGTGCCAAACTGACTAGCCGCAATGAGCAGTTCTTC
D gene: TRBD1; clone size: -; J gene: TRBJ1-2; V gene: TRBV27; CDR3 protein: CASSSWSGTGEGYTF; CDR3 DNA: TGTGCCAGCAGTAGCTGGAGTGGGACAGGGGAAGGCTACACCTTC
D gene: -; clone size: -; J gene: TRBJ1-2; V gene: TRBV7-8; CDR3 protein: CASSPGGTVHGYTF; CDR3 DNA: TGTGCCAGCAGCCCAGGAGGGACGGTACATGGCTACACCTTC
D gene: TRBD1; clone size: -; J gene: TRBJ1-1; V gene: TRBV28; CDR3 protein: CASLSEGALAEAFF; CDR3 DNA: TGTGCCAGCCTTTCTGAGGGGGCTTTGGCTGAAGCTTTCTTT
D gene: -; clone size: -; J gene: TRBJ1-1; V gene: TRBV6-5; CDR3 protein: CASTKGGAEAFF; CDR3 DNA: TGTGCCAGCACCAAAGGGGGGGCCGAAGCTTTCTTT
D gene: -; clone size: -; J gene: TRBJ1-3; V gene: TRBV6-5; CDR3 protein: CASSYGPRGGNTIYF; CDR3 DNA: TGTGCCAGCAGTTATGGGCCCCGAGGGGGAAACACCATATATTTT
D gene: TRBD1; clone size: -; J gene: TRBJ2-5; V gene: TRBV5-1; CDR3 protein: CASSLVVWDSQETQYF; CDR3 DNA: TGCGCCAGCAGCTTGGTAGTGTGGGACAGTCAAGAGACCCAGTACTTC
D gene: -; clone size: -; J gene: TRBJ2-1; V gene: TRBV3-1/TRBV3-2; CDR3 protein: CASSQDRLVGNEQFF; CDR3 DNA: TGTGCCAGCAGCCAAGATCGGCTAGTTGGTAATGAGCAGTTCTTC
D gene: TRBD2; clone size: -; J gene: TRBJ2-1; V gene: TRBV19; CDR3 protein: CASSRYRGGAYNEQFF; CDR3 DNA: TGTGCCAGTAGTCGATATCGGGGGGGCGCGTACAATGAGCAGTTCTTC
D gene: TRBD1; clone size: -; J gene: TRBJ1-2; V gene: TRBV2; CDR3 protein: CASSLDRGGSGYTF; CDR3 DNA: TGTGCCAGCAGTCTCGACAGGGGAGGGAGTGGCTACACCTTC
D gene: TRBD2; clone size: -; J gene: TRBJ2-2; V gene: TRBV4-1; CDR3 protein: CASSRVAGATGELFF; CDR3 DNA: TGCGCCAGCAGCCGGGTAGCGGGGGCCACCGGGGAGCTGTTTTTT
D gene: TRBD2; clone size: many; J gene: TRBJ2-1; V gene: TRBV6-4; CDR3 protein: CASSDGTSGNEQFF; CDR3 DNA: TGTGCCAGCAGTGACGGGACTAGCGGCAATGAGCAGTTCTTC
D gene: -; clone size: -; J gene: TRBJ2-1; V gene: TRBV6-5; CDR3 protein: CASSYRQNNEQFF; CDR3 DNA: TGTGCCAGCAGTTACCGACAGAATAATGAGCAGTTCTTC
D gene: TRBD1; clone size: -; J gene: TRBJ2-3; V gene: TRBV9; CDR3 protein: CASSVRQGSSTDTQYF; CDR3 DNA: TGTGCCAGCAGCGTTAGACAGGGATCTAGCACAGATACGCAGTATTTT
D gene: -; clone size: -; J gene: TRBJ1-4; V gene: TRBV7-9; CDR3 protein: CASSLWEIRTVGEKLFF; CDR3 DNA: TGTGCCAGCAGCTTATGGGAAATCCGGACTGTAGGTGAAAAACTGTTTTTT
D gene: TRBD1; clone size: few; J gene: TRBJ1-2; V gene: TRBV27; CDR3 protein: CASSFGTGAGYTF; CDR3 DNA: TGTGCCAGCAGTTTTGGGACAGGAGCTGGCTACACCTTC
D gene: -; clone size: -; J gene: TRBJ1-6; V gene: TRBV5-4; CDR3 protein: CASSLGGGRQSLYSPLHF; CDR3 DNA: TGTGCCAGCAGCTTGGGGGGGGGTAGACAGTCCTTATATTCACCCCTCCACTTT
D gene: -; clone size: once; J gene: TRBJ2-1; V gene: TRBV11-2; CDR3 protein: CASSLGAGRLVTNEQFF; CDR3 DNA: TGTGCCAGCAGCTTAGGGGCCGGTCGACTAGTTACCAATGAGCAGTTCTTC
D gene: TRBD2; clone size: -; J gene: TRBJ2-5; V gene: TRBV19; CDR3 protein: CASTPGPGLAGEETQYF; CDR3 DNA: TGTGCCAGTACCCCTGGCCCCGGACTAGCGGGGGAAGAGACCCAGTACTTC
D gene: -; clone size: once; J gene: TRBJ2-2; V gene: TRBV11-3; CDR3 protein: CASSSGTLPSGELFF; CDR3 DNA: TGTGCCAGCAGCTCCGGGACATTGCCTTCCGGGGAGCTGTTTTTT
D gene: -; clone size: -; J gene: TRBJ2-5; V gene: TRBV19; CDR3 protein: CASSGSLAGTQETQYF; CDR3 DNA: TGTGCCAGTAGTGGGTCTTTGGCGGGGACCCAAGAGACCCAGTACTTC
D gene: TRBD1; clone size: -; J gene: TRBJ2-5; V gene: TRBV6-1; CDR3 protein: CASSGTTGTVRETQYF; CDR3 DNA: TGTGCCAGCAGTGGCACCACCGGGACAGTCAGGGAGACCCAGTACTTC